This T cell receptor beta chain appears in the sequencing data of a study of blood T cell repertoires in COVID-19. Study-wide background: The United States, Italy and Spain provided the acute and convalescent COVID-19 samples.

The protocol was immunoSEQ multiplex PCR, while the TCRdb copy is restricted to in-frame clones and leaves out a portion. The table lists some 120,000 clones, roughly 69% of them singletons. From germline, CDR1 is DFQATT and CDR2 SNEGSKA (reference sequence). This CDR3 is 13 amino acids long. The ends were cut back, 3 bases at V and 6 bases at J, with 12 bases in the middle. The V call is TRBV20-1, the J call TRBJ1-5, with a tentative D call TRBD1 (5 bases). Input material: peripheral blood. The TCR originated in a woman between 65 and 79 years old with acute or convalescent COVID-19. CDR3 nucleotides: TGCAGTGCTAGTCCCGGGGGAGGTCAGCCCCAGCATTTT. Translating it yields CSASPGGGQPQHF.